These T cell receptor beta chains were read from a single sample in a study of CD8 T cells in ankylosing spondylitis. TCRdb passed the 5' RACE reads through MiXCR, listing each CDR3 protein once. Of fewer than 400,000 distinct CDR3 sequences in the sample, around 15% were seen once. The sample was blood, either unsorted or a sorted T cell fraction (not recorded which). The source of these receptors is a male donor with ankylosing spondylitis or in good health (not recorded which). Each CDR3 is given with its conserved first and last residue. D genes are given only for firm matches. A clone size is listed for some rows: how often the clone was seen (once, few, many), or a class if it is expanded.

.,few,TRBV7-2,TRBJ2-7,CASSSLLSYHEQYF,TGTGCCAGCAGCTCCCTCTTGAGTTACCACGAGCAGTACTTC
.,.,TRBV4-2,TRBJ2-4,CASSQELRAPKNIQYF,TGTGCCAGCAGCCAAGAGCTCAGGGCCCCCAAAAACATTCAGTACTTC
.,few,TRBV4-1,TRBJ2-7,CASSPLGALQSSYEQYF,TGCGCCAGCAGCCCATTAGGAGCCCTACAAAGCTCCTACGAGCAGTACTTC
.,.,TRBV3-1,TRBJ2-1,CASSQVWGSLNNEQFF,TGTGCCAGCAGCCAAGTATGGGGTTCCCTTAACAATGAGCAGTTCTTC
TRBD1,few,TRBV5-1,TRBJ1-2,CASGIDRAHYGYTF,TGCGCCAGCGGGATCGACAGGGCCCACTATGGCTACACCTTC
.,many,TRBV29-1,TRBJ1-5,CSVEEGHDQPQHF,TGCAGCGTTGAGGAGGGACATGACCAGCCCCAGCATTTT
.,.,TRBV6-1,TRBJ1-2,CATSTGANYGYTF,TGTGCCACCTCGACAGGAGCCAACTATGGCTACACCTTC
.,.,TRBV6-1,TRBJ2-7,CASSDPQGYEQYF,TGTGCCAGCAGTGACCCCCAGGGCTACGAGCAGTACTTC
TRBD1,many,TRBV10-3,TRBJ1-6,CAISEGGQSYNSPLHF,TGTGCCATCAGTGAAGGGGGACAGTCCTATAATTCACCCCTCCACTTT
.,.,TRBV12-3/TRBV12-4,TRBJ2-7,CASRVGQPGKYEQYF,TGTGCCAGCAGGGTAGGACAGCCTGGGAAATACGAGCAGTACTTC
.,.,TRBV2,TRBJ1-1,CASSEGSYTEAFF,TGTGCCAGCAGTGAAGGGTCTTACACTGAAGCTTTCTTT
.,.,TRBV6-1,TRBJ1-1,CASSTSGLMEGDTEAFF,TGTGCCAGCAGTACCTCAGGCCTTATGGAAGGGGACACTGAAGCTTTCTTT
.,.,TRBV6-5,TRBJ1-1,CASSYSRMADTTGFF,TGTGCCAGCAGTTACTCTCGGATGGCGGACACTACGGGTTTCTTT
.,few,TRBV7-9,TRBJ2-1,CASSLKRVPNEQFF,TGTGCCAGCAGCTTAAAGCGGGTCCCCAATGAGCAGTTCTTC
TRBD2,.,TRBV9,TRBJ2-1,CASSVTSGSYNEQFF,TGTGCCAGCAGCGTCACTAGCGGCTCCTACAATGAGCAGTTCTTC
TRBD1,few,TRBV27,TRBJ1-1,CASSLKQGANTEAFF,TGTGCCAGCAGTTTGAAACAGGGGGCGAACACTGAAGCTTTCTTT
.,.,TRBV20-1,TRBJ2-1,CSAEKNEQFF,TGCAGTGCTGAGAAGAATGAGCAGTTCTTC
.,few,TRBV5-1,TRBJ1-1,CASSSTGPRGTEAFF,TGCGCCAGCAGCTCAACCGGGCCCCGGGGCACTGAAGCTTTCTTT
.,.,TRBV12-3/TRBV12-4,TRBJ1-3,CASSLRDTLASGNTIYF,TGTGCCAGCAGTTTAAGGGACACACTAGCCTCTGGAAACACCATATATTTT
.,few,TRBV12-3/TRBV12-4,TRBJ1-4,CASSLRGSPEKLFF,TGTGCCAGCAGTTTACGGGGATCTCCTGAAAAACTGTTTTTT
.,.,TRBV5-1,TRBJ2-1,CASSGGRGTYNEQFF,TGCGCCAGCAGCGGGGGGCGGGGGACCTACAATGAGCAGTTCTTC
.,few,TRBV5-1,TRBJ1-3,CASSLGETGNTIYF,TGCGCCAGCAGCTTGGGGGAAACTGGAAACACCATATATTTT
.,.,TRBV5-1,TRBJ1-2,CASSLAGYNYGYTF,TGCGCCAGCAGCTTGGCAGGCTACAACTATGGCTACACCTTC
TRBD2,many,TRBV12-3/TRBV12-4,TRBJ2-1,CASSPRLAGIVAYEQFF,TGTGCCAGCAGTCCCCGACTAGCGGGGATCGTAGCGTATGAGCAGTTCTTC
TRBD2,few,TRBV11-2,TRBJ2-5,CASSPRGIQETQYF,TGTGCCAGCAGCCCGCGGGGGATCCAAGAGACCCAGTACTTC
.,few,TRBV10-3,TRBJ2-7,CASGLGEAPYEQYF,TGTGCCTCGGGACTTGGGGAGGCCCCCTACGAGCAGTACTTC
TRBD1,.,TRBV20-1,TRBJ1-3,CSAQGVSGNTIYF,TGCAGTGCCCAGGGGGTGTCTGGAAACACCATATATTTT
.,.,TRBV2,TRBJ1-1,CASSVTLGNTEAFF,TGTGCCAGCAGTGTCACTTTGGGGAACACTGAAGCTTTCTTT
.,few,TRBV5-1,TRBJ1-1,CASSLGVHTEAFF,TGCGCCAGCAGCTTGGGGGTTCATACTGAAGCTTTCTTT
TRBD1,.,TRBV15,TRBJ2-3,CATSRGTGTADTQYF,TGTGCCACCAGCCGGGGGACAGGCACCGCAGATACGCAGTATTTT
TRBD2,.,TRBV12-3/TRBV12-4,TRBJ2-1,CASSLPGGPYNEQFF,TGTGCCAGCAGTTTGCCGGGAGGCCCCTACAATGAGCAGTTCTTC
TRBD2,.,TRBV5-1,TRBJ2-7,CASSPFQTGRTSGSERAYEQYF,TGCGCCAGCAGCCCATTCCAGACCGGGAGGACTAGCGGGAGTGAGAGGGCTTACGAGCAGTACTTC
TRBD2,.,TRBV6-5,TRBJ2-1,CASSYRGTSGPTYNEQFF,TGTGCCAGCAGTTACCGAGGGACTAGCGGCCCCACCTACAATGAGCAGTTCTTC
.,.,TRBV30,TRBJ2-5,CAWGAWTQYF,TGTGCCTGGGGGGCGTGGACCCAGTACTTC
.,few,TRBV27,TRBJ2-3,CASSSVTRIADTQYF,TGTGCCAGCAGTTCCGTTACCAGAATCGCAGATACGCAGTATTTT
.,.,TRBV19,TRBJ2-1,CASSIGGSYNEQFF,TGTGCCAGTAGTATAGGGGGGTCCTACAATGAGCAGTTCTTC
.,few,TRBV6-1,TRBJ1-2,CASSTAGGVYGYTF,TGTGCCAGCAGTACGGCGGGTGGGGTCTATGGCTACACCTTC
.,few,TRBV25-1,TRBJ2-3,CASSRGVTDTQYF,TGTGCCAGCAGCCGGGGAGTCACAGATACGCAGTATTTT
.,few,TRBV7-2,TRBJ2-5,CASTPGGSGQETQYF,TGTGCCAGCACCCCAGGAGGTAGCGGTCAAGAGACCCAGTACTTC
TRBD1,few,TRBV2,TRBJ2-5,CASSAGQGPGETQYF,TGTGCCAGCAGTGCCGGACAGGGCCCTGGGGAGACCCAGTACTTC
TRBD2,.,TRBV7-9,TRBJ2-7,CASSLFRGENFEQYF,TGTGCCAGCAGCTTATTCCGGGGGGAAAATTTCGAGCAGTACTTC
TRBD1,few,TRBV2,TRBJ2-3,CASNRQGQITDTQYF,TGTGCCAGCAACCGACAGGGGCAAATAACAGATACGCAGTATTTT
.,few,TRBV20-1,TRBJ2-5,CSARSQQETQYF,TGCAGTGCTAGGTCACAGCAAGAGACCCAGTACTTC